This TCR beta chain is drawn from a study of post-analysis software for immune sequencing data. Looking at the study overall: Patients with relapsing-remitting, secondary progressive and progressive-relapsing multiple sclerosis courses were all represented.

The V gene lost 0 bases and the J gene lost 3 bases, with 12 bases spanning the gap. Germline V gene data show CDR1 as DFQATT and CDR2 as SNEGSKA (reference sequence). CDR3 length: 14 residues. The TCR beta cDNA libraries carried unique molecular identifiers. TCRdb fed the PCR reads into MiXCR, producing one record per CDR3 protein. The profile shows roughly 700,000 distinct CDR3 sequences, roughly 27% of them singletons. This clonotype appeared a few times. No antigen is known for it. General study points: The study found TRBV5-6, TRBV5-1 and TRBV20-1 among a few TRBV segments more frequent in patients than controls. F measure clustering grouped samples strongly by preparation batch. Relative to controls, patients with multiple sclerosis showed significantly lower normalized Chao1 diversity.

Sequenced material: blood. The chain joins TRBV20-1 to TRBJ2-7; D is uncertain. This TCR was sampled from a girl aged 5 to 17 with multiple sclerosis. The CDR3 DNA sequence: TGCAGTGCTAGAGATATTGGAGTGGGCTACGAGCAGTACTTC. It specifies CSARDIGVGYEQYF.